Shown below are 26 T cell receptor beta chains from a single sample sequenced in a study of cytomegalovirus exposure and HLA in healthy donors. Sequencing was performed with immunoSEQ multiplex PCR; in TCRdb, only in-frame clones are kept and a portion is missing. Of 200,000 to 250,000 clones in the sample, about 83% are singletons; the top ten hold less than 3%. The sample taken for sequencing was PBMCs. The receptors were sampled from a man aged 18 to 30 in good health and CMV-seronegative.

The chain uses TRBV4-3 and TRBJ2-1, with 10 bases fitting TRBD2. Looked up from germline, CDR1 is LGHNA and CDR2 is YSLEER. Trimming at V came to 3 bases and at J to 6 bases, leaving 11 bases not matched to a gene. The CDR3 spans 17 residues. The CDR3 DNA is TGCGCCAGCAGCCATCCAGGAGCGGGAGGGCCCCCCAATGAGCAGTTCTTC. Translating gives CASSHPGAGGPPNEQFF.

The chain recombines TRBV5-1 with TRBJ2-5, with TRBD1 identical over 10 bases. The germline V gene has CDR1 SGHRS and CDR2 YFSETQ. The CDR3 contains 16 residues. Trimming removed 4 bases from V and 1 base from J; junction bases left unmatched: 7. The CDR3 sequence: CASSIAGTGAQETQYF. Written as DNA, the CDR3 is TGCGCCAGCAGCATCGCCGGGACAGGGGCCCAAGAGACCCAGTACTTC.

V gene TRBV6-1 combines with J gene TRBJ1-1; D unclear. Per the germline V gene, CDR1 is MNHNS and CDR2 is SASEGT. The CDR3 extends over 11 amino acids. Trimming cost V 7 bases and J 3 bases, with 6 bases left between them. The CDR3 loop is CASIRYTEAFF. Here the CDR3 DNA reads TGTGCCAGCATCCGTTACACTGAAGCTTTCTTT.

This chain connects TRBV4-3 to TRBJ2-1, with TRBD1 matching 9 bases. Trimming removed 1 base from V and 5 bases from J; junction bases left unmatched: 3. CDR1 is LGHNA, CDR2 YSLEER, per germline. The CDR3 extends over 15 amino acids. The CDR3 DNA reads as TGCGCCAGCAGCCAAGTCGGGACAGGGCACAATGAGCAGTTCTTC. This codes for CASSQVGTGHNEQFF.

The gene calls are TRBV7-8 and TRBJ2-5; D call uncertain. V lost 0 bases and J lost 9, with 5 bases in between. The CDR3 has 11 residues. The germline gives CDR1 SGHVS, CDR2 FQNEAQ. In DNA form, the CDR3 reads TGTGCCAGCAGCTTAGCTAGCCCCCAGTACTTC. It is translated as CASSLASPQYF.

The chain carries TRBV28 and TRBJ2-7; 7 bases are a match to TRBD1. The CDR3 consists of 17 residues. The ends lost 11 bases at V and 0 bases at J; junction bases unmatched: 19. Germline loops: CDR1 MDHEN, CDR2 SYDVKM. This chain's CDR3 is CADSVYEYRGSSYEQYF. CDR3 DNA sequence: TGTGCCGATTCAGTTTATGAGTACAGGGGAAGCTCCTACGAGCAGTACTTC.

The chain couples TRBV5-6 to TRBJ2-1; D not certain. The V and J ends lost 2 bases and 10 bases respectively, with 19 bases between them. This CDR3 has 15 residues. Germline CDR1 and CDR2: SGHDT and YYEEEE. The chain's CDR3 is CASSFARSSVGEQFF. CDR3 DNA sequence: TGTGCCAGCAGCTTCGCGCGGTCCTCGGTAGGCGAGCAGTTCTTC.

The chain uses TRBV5-1 and TRBJ2-2; 9 nucleotides match TRBD1. This CDR3 spans 18 amino acids. With V trimmed by 2 bases and J by 2 bases, 10 bases remained unmatched. Germline V lookup: CDR1 SGHRS, CDR2 YFSETQ. CDR3 nucleotides: TGCGCCAGCAGCTTAGGACAGGGGACGATGGTTAACACCGGGGAGCTGTTTTTT. Translated, it gives CASSLGQGTMVNTGELFF.

This clone has a single count. The chain carries TRBV5-4 and TRBJ2-5, with 8 bases matching TRBD2. The CDR3 runs 14 residues. Trimming cost V 4 bases and J 5 bases; bases outside gene matches: 7. Germline V lookup: CDR1 SGHNT, CDR2 YYREEE (reference sequence). CDR3 amino acids: CASSTGLVLETQYF. In DNA, the CDR3 is TGTGCCAGCAGCACGGGACTAGTTCTGGAGACCCAGTACTTC.

The sample holds one count of this clone. V is TRBV7-2 and J is TRBJ2-1, with D maybe TRBD2 (5 bases). The V end was cut by 5 bases, the J end by 6 bases, with 17 bases between. Germline lookup yields CDR1 SGHTA and CDR2 FQGNSA. The CDR3 has 15 amino acids. Here the CDR3 reads CASSPIRGGGNEQFF. Here the CDR3 DNA reads TGTGCCAGCAGCCCAATTCGGGGTGGCGGCAATGAGCAGTTCTTC.

The genes are TRBV7-2 and TRBJ1-1; D is perhaps TRBD1 (6 bases). The CDR3 is 15 residues long. The V gene's germline CDR1 is SGHTA and CDR2 FQGNSA. Trimming left V 0 bases short and J 3 bases short, with 11 bases between. The DNA for the CDR3 is TGTGCCAGCAGCTTAGCGTACAGGGTGGACACTGAAGCTTTCTTT. This encodes CASSLAYRVDTEAFF.

The chain joins TRBV30 to TRBJ1-1, with D possibly matching TRBD1 (5 bases). The V gene's germline CDR1 is GTSNPN and CDR2 SVGIG (reference sequence). V lost 0 bases, J lost 1 base, and 15 bases lay in between. The CDR3 is 16 residues long. This chain's CDR3 is CAWSVSGRGANTEAFF. The CDR3 DNA sequence: TGTGCCTGGAGTGTATCTGGGAGGGGCGCGAACACTGAAGCTTTCTTT.

V usage is TRBV7-2 and J usage is TRBJ2-1; D is possibly TRBD1 (7 bases). V lost 0 bases, J lost 4 bases, and 13 bases lay in between. In germline, CDR1 is SGHTA, CDR2 FQGNSA. This CDR3 contains 16 residues. The CDR3 sequence is CASSLAEGAGYNEQFF. DNA for the CDR3: TGTGCCAGCAGCTTAGCGGAGGGGGCAGGATACAATGAGCAGTTCTTC. Using reference TRBV7-2 and TRBJ2-1 for the parts outside the CDR3, the full variable domain is GAGVSQSPSNKVTEKGKDVELRCDPISGHTALYWYRQSLGQGLEFLIYFQGNSAPDKSGLPSDRFSAERTGGSVSTLTIQRTQQEDSAVYLCASSLAEGAGYNEQFFGPGTRLTVL.

V is TRBV5-4 and J is TRBJ2-1; tentative D call: TRBD1 (7 bases). The CDR3 is 15 residues long. Germline V gene lookup returns CDR1 SGHNT and CDR2 YYREEE (reference sequence). V was shortened by 3 bases and J by 4 bases, with 14 bases between the two germline ends. CDR3 loop: CASSWAGTEYNEQFF. The CDR3 DNA follows: TGTGCCAGCAGCTGGGCGGGGACAGAATACAATGAGCAGTTCTTC.

The chain uses TRBV5-6 and TRBJ2-7; tentatively, D is TRBD1 (6 bases). The CDR3 has 14 residues. V lost 4 bases to trimming and J lost 1 base, with 12 bases between them. The germline gives CDR1 SGHDT, CDR2 YYEEEE. CDR3 in amino acids: CASSPGTLSYEQYF. The CDR3 nucleotides are TGTGCCAGCAGCCCCGGGACACTTTCCTACGAGCAGTACTTC.

J is TRBJ1-2 and V is TRBV19; the D gene is possibly TRBD1 (5 bases). The CDR3 loop spans 12 amino acids. Germline CDR1 reads LNHDA; CDR2 reads SQIVND (reference sequence). V was shortened by 3 bases and J by 7 bases, with 9 bases between the two germline ends. CDR3 bases: TGTGCCAGTAGTATCCCTGGGGCTGGCTACACCTTC. It encodes CASSIPGAGYTF.

The V gene is TRBV9, the J gene TRBJ2-3; weak D call: TRBD1 (6 bases). Germline loops: CDR1 SGDLS, CDR2 YYNGEE. The length of the CDR3 is 14 residues. Trimming cost V 0 bases and J 2 bases, with 7 bases left between them. CDR3 DNA: TGTGCCAGCAGCGTAGGGACAGACACAGATACGCAGTATTTT. This gives the protein CASSVGTDTDTQYF. Full variable domain (outside the CDR3, taken from reference TRBV9 and TRBJ2-3): DSGVTQTPKHLITATGQRVTLRCSPRSGDLSVYWYQQSLDQGLQFLIQYYNGEERAKGNILERFSAQQFPDLHSELNLSSLELGDSALYFCASSVGTDTDTQYFGPGTRLTVL.

The chain couples TRBV14 to TRBJ1-6; 7 positions match TRBD1. The V gene end was trimmed by 4 bases and the J gene end by 6 bases; junction bases not matched to a gene: 3. Germline loops: CDR1 SGHDN, CDR2 FVKESK. The CDR3 runs 14 residues. DNA of the CDR3: TGTGCCAGCAGCCGGGGGACAGTTAATTCACCCCTCCACTTT. It codes for CASSRGTVNSPLHF.

The V call is TRBV6-5, the J call TRBJ1-2; a weak D match, TRBD1 (6 bases). V lost 5 bases, J lost 2 bases, and 9 bases lay in between. This CDR3 contains 13 residues. The germline V gene encodes CDR1 MNHEY and CDR2 SVGAGI. The DNA for the CDR3 is TGTGCCAGCAGTCGGACAGAGAACTATGGCTACACCTTC. This translates into CASSRTENYGYTF.

This clone appeared once. The genes are TRBV5-1 and TRBJ2-7, with 9 bases aligning to TRBD1. The V gene end was trimmed by 4 bases and the J gene end by 3 bases; junction bases not matched to a gene: 8. Germline CDR1 and CDR2: SGHRS and YFSETQ. The CDR3 is 15 residues long. CDR3 in DNA: TGCGCCAGCAGCCCTGGACAGGGGCGAATCTACGAGCAGTACTTC. Its protein is CASSPGQGRIYEQYF.

The rearrangement uses TRBV28 and TRBJ2-7, with 13 bases aligning to TRBD2. J was trimmed by 0 bases and V by 1 base; bases with no gene match: 9. The germline CDR1 and CDR2 sequences are MDHEN and SYDVKM. CDR3 length equals 19 residues. The CDR3 DNA follows: TGTGCCAGCAGTTTATACACGGGACTAGCGGGGCGGAGCTCCTACGAGCAGTACTTC. Amino acids: CASSLYTGLAGRSSYEQYF.

The chain carries TRBV10-3 and TRBJ2-7; weak D call: TRBD2 (6 bases). The ends were cut back, 8 bases at V and 2 bases at J, with 16 bases in the middle. Germline CDR1 and CDR2: ENHRY and SYGVKD. CDR3 length: 14 amino acids. This chain's CDR3 is CAIASGRLTYEQYF. CDR3 nucleotides: TGTGCCATCGCCTCGGGGAGGCTGACCTACGAGCAGTACTTC.

This clone was counted a few times. This rearrangement joins TRBV25-1 to TRBJ1-6; a weak D match, TRBD1 (5 bases). CDR1 is MGHDK and CDR2 is SYGVNS in the germline V gene. The V gene lost 6 bases and the J gene lost 7 bases, with 7 bases spanning the gap. The CDR3 consists of 12 residues. The CDR3 region is CASRTANSPLHF. The CDR3 coding sequence is TGTGCCAGCAGGACAGCCAATTCACCCCTCCACTTT.

V usage is TRBV9 and J usage is TRBJ1-5, with TRBD1 identical over 7 bases. The CDR3 is made up of 14 amino acids. In germline, CDR1 is SGDLS, CDR2 YYNGEE. Trimming cost V 7 bases and J 5 bases; bases outside gene matches: 9. This CDR3 reads CASGTDSLDQPQHF. The DNA for the CDR3 is TGTGCCAGCGGGACAGACAGCTTAGATCAGCCCCAGCATTTT.

This clone was recorded only once. This chain links TRBV11-3 with TRBJ2-3; 9 bases agree with TRBD1. V trimming: 4 bases; J trimming: 0 bases; junction bases outside the gene matches: 2. There are 15 residues in the CDR3. Germline V CDR1 and CDR2: SGHNT, YENEEA. The CDR3 spells CASSWGTGSTDTQYF. The DNA for the CDR3 is TGTGCCAGCAGCTGGGGGACAGGGAGCACAGATACGCAGTATTTT.

The V call is TRBV28, the J call TRBJ2-1; D perhaps matches TRBD1 (6 bases). Trimming took off 1 base at V and 7 bases at J, with 8 bases between the two ends. Germline V gene lookup returns CDR1 MDHEN and CDR2 SYDVKM. This CDR3 contains 13 residues. The CDR3 protein is CASSLSDRNEQFF. The CDR3 DNA is TGTGCCAGCAGTTTATCCGACAGGAATGAGCAGTTCTTC.